These 32 T cell receptor beta chains originate from one sample sequenced in a study of cytomegalovirus exposure and HLA in healthy donors. The PCR used 60 Vbeta and 13 Jbeta primers. Assay used: immunoSEQ multiplex PCR; TCRdb lists only in-frame clones, some missing. The data show roughly 140,000 clones, approximately 79% seen once. What was sequenced was PBMCs. These receptors originate from a woman aged 40 to 50 in good health and CMV-seropositive.

The gene calls are TRBV2 and TRBJ2-5, with D unclear. The closer fit of TRBJ2-7 to the DNA end suggests the J call may be wrong. Germline values: CDR1 SNHLY, CDR2 FYNNEI. CDR3 length: 15 amino acids. The CDR3 DNA reads as TGTGCCAGCAGTGAATCTGTTAGTTCTGTCTACGAGCAGTACTTC. This codes for CASSESVSSVYEQYF.

The chain links TRBV5-1 to TRBJ2-7, with TRBD1 identical over 7 bases. The CDR3 contains 12 residues. Per the germline V gene, CDR1 is SGHRS and CDR2 is YFSETQ. V lost 7 bases and J lost 6; bases outside the gene matches: 7. The CDR3, as DNA: TGCGCCAGCTCACCAGGGGGAAGCGAGCAGTACTTC. Amino acids: CASSPGGSEQYF.

The CDR3 bases are TGTGCCAGCAGCGCGACAGGGACCTACGAGCAGTACTTC. Translated: CASSATGTYEQYF. V is TRBV5-5 and J is TRBJ2-7; 7 positions match TRBD1. This CDR3 contains 13 residues. Trimming took 4 bases from V and 2 from J; bases not matched to a gene: 3. Germline-derived CDR1 and CDR2 are SGHKS and YYEKEE (reference sequence).

The chain links TRBV2 to TRBJ1-1, with D possibly matching TRBD1 (5 bases). The CDR3 spans 12 residues. Trimming pared 7 bases from V and 1 base from J, leaving 7 bases between. Looked up from germline, CDR1 is SNHLY and CDR2 is FYNNEI. In nucleotides, the CDR3 is TGTGCCAGCACGCAGGGGAACACTGAAGCTTTCTTT. Translated: CASTQGNTEAFF.

With regard to this clone: The germline gene is not matched at one end of the junction; a read error may be the cause. Distinct nucleotide sequences in the sample also encode this CDR3. J is TRBJ2-5 and V is TRBV5-1; 8 bases match TRBD1. The CDR3 is 15 amino acids. CDR1 is SGHRS and CDR2 is YFSETQ in the germline V gene. CDR3 in amino acids: CASSALGQGSETQYF. CDR3 DNA: TGCGCCAGCAGCGCCCTAGGACAGGGATCAGAGACTCAGTACTTC.

The chain has TRBV7-9 and TRBJ2-3; 11 bases are shared with TRBD1. V lost 5 bases, J lost 0 bases, and 4 bases stayed unmatched. The CDR3 runs to 16 residues. The V gene's germline CDR1 is SEHNR and CDR2 FQNEAQ (reference sequence). The CDR3 bases are TGTGCCAGCAGCCGCCGGGACAGGGGGAGCACAGATACGCAGTATTTT. Translating it yields CASSRRDRGSTDTQYF.

This rearrangement joins TRBV4-1 to TRBJ2-2; 15 nucleotides match TRBD2. V lost 4 bases, J lost 13 bases, and 7 bases stayed unmatched. CDR1 MGHRA and CDR2 YSYEKL come from the germline V gene. The CDR3 spans 15 residues. The CDR3 coding sequence is TGCGCCAGCAGCCGGACTAGCGGGGGGGCGGGGCGGCTGTTTTTT. It codes for CASSRTSGGAGRLFF.

The chain has TRBV7-3 and TRBJ2-7; 11 positions agree with TRBD1. V lost 2 bases to trimming and J lost 5 bases; unmatched junction nucleotides: 5. This CDR3 comprises 15 residues. The germline V gene encodes CDR1 SGHTA and CDR2 FQGTGA. The CDR3 coding sequence is TGTGCCAGCAGCTTATGGGACAGGGGGACCAACGAGCAGTACTTC. Its protein product is CASSLWDRGTNEQYF.

This chain uses TRBV4-1 with TRBJ2-3; 10 nucleotides align to TRBD2. V dropped 1 base and J dropped 1; count of bases not matched to a gene: 2. The CDR3 consists of 16 residues. Looked up from germline, CDR1 is MGHRA and CDR2 is YSYEKL. The CDR3 DNA reads as TGCGCCAGCAGCCAAGCCGGGACTAGCGGCACAGATACGCAGTATTTT. It translates to CASSQAGTSGTDTQYF.

This chain joins TRBV4-1 and TRBJ1-1; D call uncertain. The CDR3 is 13 amino acids. Trimming removed 4 bases at V and 6 bases at J, with 12 bases between. Germline V lookup: CDR1 MGHRA, CDR2 YSYEKL. The CDR3 protein is CASSLTGLPEAFF. CDR3 nucleotides: TGCGCCAGCAGCCTCACCGGTCTCCCTGAAGCTTTCTTT.

The gene calls are TRBV7-9 and TRBJ1-2, with D uncertain. V lost 1 base and J 8 bases, leaving 11 bases between the germline ends. The CDR3 spans 13 residues. Germline lookup yields CDR1 SEHNR and CDR2 FQNEAQ (reference sequence). The CDR3 DNA reads as TGTGCCAGCAGCTTAGGGGTCCGGGAGGGCTACACCTTC. It codes for CASSLGVREGYTF.

The CDR3 DNA follows: TGTGCCAGCGGACCCATAGCGGGGGGCCTATACGAGCAGTACTTC. Translation: CASGPIAGGLYEQYF. The chain recombines TRBV6-5 with TRBJ2-7; TRBD2 matches at 10 bases. The CDR3 loop spans 15 amino acids. Germline loops: CDR1 MNHEY, CDR2 SVGAGI. V gave up 8 bases and J gave up 4 bases; unmatched junction bases: 11.

V usage is TRBV5-4 and J usage is TRBJ1-2; 8 bases match TRBD1. CDR3 length equals 14 residues. V was clipped by 0 bases and J by 6 bases; unmatched bases: 4. The germline V gene encodes CDR1 SGHNT and CDR2 YYREEE (reference sequence). CDR3 sequence reads: CASSLATGVDGYTF. CDR3 coding DNA: TGTGCCAGCAGCTTGGCGACAGGGGTAGATGGCTACACCTTC.

V is TRBV10-3 and J is TRBJ1-2; the D gene is possibly TRBD1 (5 bases). The ends were cut back, 6 bases at V and 4 bases at J, with 12 bases in the middle. CDR3 length equals 13 residues. CDR1 is ENHRY, CDR2 SYGVKD, per germline. Here the CDR3 DNA reads TGTGCCATCAGCATAGACAGCGCCTATGGCTACACCTTC. This gives the protein CAISIDSAYGYTF.

This clone was counted a few times. The rearrangement uses TRBV10-3 and TRBJ2-7, with 14 bases matching TRBD2. This CDR3 region has 16 residues. CDR1 ENHRY and CDR2 SYGVKD come from the germline V gene. Losses at the gene ends were 6 bases for V and 4 bases for J; bases not matched to a gene: 8. CDR3 nucleotides: TGTGCCATCAGCTTGACTAGCGGGGGGGCTTCTTACGAGCAGTACTTC. Protein sequence: CAISLTSGGASYEQYF.

This sequence joins TRBV6-6 and TRBJ2-7, with 14 bases fitting TRBD2. CDR3 length: 13 amino acids. Germline V CDR1 and CDR2: MNHNY, SVGAGI (reference sequence). V shed 10 bases and J 2 bases; nucleotides not matched to a gene: 1. In DNA, the CDR3 is TGTGCCACGACTAGCGGGGGGGCCTACGAGCAGTACTTC. Translating it yields CATTSGGAYEQYF.

This clone was seen a few times. This same CDR3 is encoded by further DNA sequences in the sample. The V and J genes are TRBV2 and TRBJ2-5, with a tentative D call TRBD2 (7 bases). The CDR3 sequence is 15 residues long. The V and J ends lost 2 bases and 1 base respectively, with 11 bases between them. Germline V gene data show CDR1 as SNHLY and CDR2 as FYNNEI. The CDR3: CASSELGGAQETQYF. In nucleotides, the CDR3 is TGTGCCAGCAGTGAATTGGGGGGGGCCCAAGAGACCCAGTACTTC.

This clone was recorded once. The rearrangement links TRBV4-1 to TRBJ2-6, with 12 bases aligning to TRBD2. CDR1 and CDR2 (germline): MGHRA, YSYEKL. The CDR3 is 20 residues long. V lost 0 bases, J lost 0 bases, and 6 bases stayed unmatched. The CDR3 DNA reads as TGCGCCAGCAGCCAAGAGGCTAGCGGGGGGGCGAGCTCTGGGGCCAACGTCCTGACTTTC. Protein product: CASSQEASGGASSGANVLTF.

V is TRBV7-9 and J is TRBJ2-7, with 7 bases matching TRBD1. The CDR3 is 16 amino acids. Germline assignment: CDR1 SEHNR and CDR2 FQNEAQ (reference sequence). After removal of 4 bases from V and 2 bases from J, the junction contained 11 bases not matched to a gene. CDR3 loop: CASSSVTGVGTYEQYF. The CDR3 DNA reads as TGTGCCAGCAGCTCTGTTACAGGGGTAGGCACCTACGAGCAGTACTTC.

This chain connects TRBV5-6 to TRBJ2-7; the match to TRBD2 covers 9 bases. After removal of 1 base from V and 3 bases from J, the junction contained 8 bases not matched to a gene. This CDR3 is built from 16 residues. Germline assignment: CDR1 SGHDT and CDR2 YYEEEE. CDR3 sequence (DNA): TGTGCCAGCAGCTTGCTAGAGGCTAGCGGGGTCTACGAGCAGTACTTC. Translated: CASSLLEASGVYEQYF.

The table lists this clone with a count of one. This chain uses TRBV7-6 with TRBJ1-3; D might be TRBD1 (6 bases). V was shortened by 1 base and J by 1 base, with 11 bases between the two germline ends. This CDR3 is 16 amino acids long. Germline V lookup: CDR1 SGHVS, CDR2 FNYEAQ. CDR3 sequence (DNA): TGTGCCAGCAGCTTAGATACAGGGCTATCTGGAAACACCATATATTTT. Encoded protein: CASSLDTGLSGNTIYF.

The genes are TRBV5-1 and TRBJ1-2; 12 nucleotides agree with TRBD1. The V and J ends lost 0 bases and 8 bases, in that order; junction bases with no gene match: 5. CDR1 and CDR2 (germline): SGHRS, YFSETQ. The CDR3 is 15 amino acids. The CDR3 reads CASSLEGQGAEGYTF. The CDR3 nucleotides read TGCGCCAGCAGCTTGGAGGGACAGGGGGCGGAGGGCTACACCTTC. Full variable domain (missing parts from reference TRBV5-1 and TRBJ1-2): KAGVTQTPRYLIKTRGQQVTLSCSPISGHRSVSWYQQTPGQGLQFLFEYFSETQRNKGNFPGRFSGRQFSNSRSEMNVSTLELGDSALYLCASSLEGQGAEGYTFGSGTRLTVV.

The CDR3 DNA reads as TGTGCCAGCTCACCCTCCGACAGGGACGGCACAGATACGCAGTATTTT. This encodes CASSPSDRDGTDTQYF. This chain connects TRBV18 to TRBJ2-3; 7 nucleotides match TRBD1. CDR3 length: 16 amino acids. In germline, CDR1 is KGHSH, CDR2 LQKENI. Trimming took 3 bases from V and 1 from J; bases not matched to a gene: 7.

The chain combines TRBV28 with TRBJ1-2; D perhaps matches TRBD1 (5 bases). CDR3 length: 13 residues. Germline assignment: CDR1 MDHEN and CDR2 SYDVKM. V was pared by 3 bases and J by 2 bases, with 7 bases between. CDR3 DNA sequence: TGTGCCAGCAGTTTTGACAGAAACTATGGCTACACCTTC. Its translation: CASSFDRNYGYTF.

The chain joins TRBV6-5 to TRBJ2-1; D unresolved. Between the trimmed V and J ends, which lost 7 bases and 6 bases, there was a span of 13 bases. This CDR3 contains 13 residues. Germline V gives CDR1 MNHEY, CDR2 SVGAGI. The DNA of the CDR3 is TGTGCCAGCACTAGGTCCCCTTTCAATGAGCAGTTCTTC. This sequence encodes CASTRSPFNEQFF.

The rearrangement uses TRBV5-1 and TRBJ2-1; 14 nucleotides line up with TRBD2. The CDR3 is made up of 15 amino acids. V dropped 4 bases and J dropped 12; count of bases not matched to a gene: 9. Germline V CDR1 and CDR2: SGHRS, YFSETQ. CDR3 protein: CASSPGTSGGCLQFF. For the CDR3, the DNA is TGCGCCAGCAGCCCCGGGACTAGCGGGGGCTGTTTGCAGTTCTTC.

The chain couples TRBV4-1 to TRBJ1-4, with D possibly matching TRBD1 (5 bases). The CDR3 is 13 residues long. In germline, CDR1 is MGHRA, CDR2 YSYEKL. Trimming cost V 0 bases and J 16 bases, with 15 bases left between them. The CDR3 region is CASSQDIGDYGFF. Here the CDR3 DNA reads TGCGCCAGCAGCCAAGATATAGGGGACTATGGGTTTTTT.

The V gene is TRBV4-1, the J gene TRBJ2-5; maybe TRBD2 (7 bases). Trimming left V 0 bases short and J 5 bases short, with 25 bases between. Germline lookup yields CDR1 MGHRA and CDR2 YSYEKL. The length of the CDR3 is 19 residues. The CDR3 reads CASSQDGDPAGAPYETQYF. DNA of the CDR3: TGCGCCAGCAGCCAAGATGGTGATCCCGCGGGGGCCCCCTATGAGACCCAGTACTTC.

The chain's CDR3 is CASSRGTEYNEQFF. CDR3 nucleotide sequence: TGTGCCAGTAGTAGGGGGACAGAATACAATGAGCAGTTCTTC. The J gene is TRBJ2-1, the V gene TRBV19; TRBD1 agrees at 7 bases. Germline lookup yields CDR1 LNHDA and CDR2 SQIVND (reference sequence). The V gene end was trimmed by 4 bases and the J gene end by 4 bases; junction bases not matched to a gene: 4. The CDR3 covers 14 residues.

This chain joins TRBV28 and TRBJ2-2; D is unresolved. The CDR3 has 13 amino acids. CDR1 and CDR2 from the germline V gene are MDHEN and SYDVKM. Trimming cost V 5 bases and J 6 bases, with 10 bases left between them. Written as DNA, the CDR3 is TGTGCCAGCAGTCTAGACCCACCCGGGGAGCTGTTTTTT. This codes for CASSLDPPGELFF.

This chain uses TRBV5-5 with TRBJ2-7, with D maybe TRBD2 (6 bases). The V end lost 5 bases, the J end lost 2 bases, and 17 bases lay between the germline ends. Looked up from germline, CDR1 is SGHKS and CDR2 is YYEKEE (reference sequence). The CDR3 extends over 15 amino acids. CDR3 nucleotide sequence: TGTGCCAGCAGACCGGAGGGGCAGCTAACCTACGAGCAGTACTTC. It codes for CASRPEGQLTYEQYF. The entire variable domain, with the rest obtained from reference TRBV5-5 and TRBJ2-7, is as follows: DAGVTQSPTHLIKTRGQQVTLRCSPISGHKSVSWYQQVLGQGPQFIFQYYEKEERGRGNFPDRFSARQFPNYSSELNVNALLLGDSALYLCASRPEGQLTYEQYFGPGTRLTVT.

J is TRBJ1-2 and V is TRBV28; weak D call: TRBD1 (6 bases). Trimming removed 3 bases at V and 8 bases at J, with 28 bases between. Looked up from germline, CDR1 is MDHEN and CDR2 is SYDVKM. This CDR3 region has 18 residues. Here the CDR3 reads CASSFLLKGLDPRGGYTF. The CDR3, as DNA: TGTGCCAGCAGTTTTCTATTGAAGGGATTGGATCCTAGGGGGGGCTACACCTTC.